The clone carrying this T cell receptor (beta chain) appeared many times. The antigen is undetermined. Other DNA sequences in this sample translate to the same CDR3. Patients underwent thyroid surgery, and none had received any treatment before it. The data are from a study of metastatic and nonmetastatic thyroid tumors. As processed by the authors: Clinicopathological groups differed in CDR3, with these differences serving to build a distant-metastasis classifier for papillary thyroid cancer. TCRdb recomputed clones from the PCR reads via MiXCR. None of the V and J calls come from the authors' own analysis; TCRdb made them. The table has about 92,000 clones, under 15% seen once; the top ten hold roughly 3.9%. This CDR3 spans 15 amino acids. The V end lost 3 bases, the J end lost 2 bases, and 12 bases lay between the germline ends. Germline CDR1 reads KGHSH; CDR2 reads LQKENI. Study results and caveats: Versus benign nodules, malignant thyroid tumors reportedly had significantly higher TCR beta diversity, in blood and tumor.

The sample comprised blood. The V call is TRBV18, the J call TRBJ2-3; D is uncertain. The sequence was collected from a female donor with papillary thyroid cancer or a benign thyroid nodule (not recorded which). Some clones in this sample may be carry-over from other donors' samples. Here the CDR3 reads CASSPLPGDTDTQYF. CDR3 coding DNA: TGTGCCAGCTCACCGTTGCCAGGCGACACAGATACGCAGTATTTT.